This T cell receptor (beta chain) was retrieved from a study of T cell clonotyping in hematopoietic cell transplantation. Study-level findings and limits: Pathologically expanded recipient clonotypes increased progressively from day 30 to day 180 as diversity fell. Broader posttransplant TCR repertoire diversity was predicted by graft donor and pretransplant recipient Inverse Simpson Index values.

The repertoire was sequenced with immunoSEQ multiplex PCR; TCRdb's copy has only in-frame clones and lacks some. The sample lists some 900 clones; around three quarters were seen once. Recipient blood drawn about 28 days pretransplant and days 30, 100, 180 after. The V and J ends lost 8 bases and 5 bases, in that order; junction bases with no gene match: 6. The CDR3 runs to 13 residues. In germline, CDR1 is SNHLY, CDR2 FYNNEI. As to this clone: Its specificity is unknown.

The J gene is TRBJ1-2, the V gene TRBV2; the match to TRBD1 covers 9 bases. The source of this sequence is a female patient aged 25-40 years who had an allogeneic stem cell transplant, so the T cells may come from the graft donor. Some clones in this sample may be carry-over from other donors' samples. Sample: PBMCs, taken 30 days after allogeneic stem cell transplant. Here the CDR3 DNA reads TGTGCCAGCCTAAGGGACAGGGTTTATGGCTACACCTTC. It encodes CASLRDRVYGYTF. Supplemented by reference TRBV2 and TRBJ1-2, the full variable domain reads EPEVTQTPSHQVTQMGQEVILRCVPISNHLYFYWYRQILGQKVEFLVSFYNNEISEKSEIFDDQFSVERPDGSNFTLKIRSTKLEDSAMYFCASLRDRVYGYTFGSGTRLTVV.